A single T cell receptor beta chain is shown here with its context. The CDR3 extends over 14 amino acids. Germline CDR1 MRHNA, CDR2 SNTAGT. V was trimmed by 3 bases and J by 5 bases, leaving 8 bases between them. These data originate in a study of blood T cell repertoires in COVID-19. Clones were sequenced by immunoSEQ multiplex PCR, and TCRdb holds only the in-frame ones, with some missing. The repertoire holds about 83,000 clones, with approximately 78% as singletons. Sequencing input: peripheral blood. The chain combines TRBV6-4 with TRBJ1-6, with D possibly being TRBD1 (5 bases). The receptor was isolated from a woman aged 80 or over with acute or convalescent COVID-19. The CDR3 region is CASSEAGNNSPLHF. CDR3 bases: TGTGCCAGCAGTGAAGCAGGGAATAATTCACCCCTCCACTTT.